The present entry profiles one T cell receptor beta chain with its context. The target antigen is unknown. Unsorted bulk tissue, about 18-31 mg of it, served as the source for co-extraction of RNA and DNA. The data stem from a study of tumor-infiltrating lymphocytes in primary liver carcinoma. Looking at the study overall: Samples returned roughly 3.65 to 7.5 million productive TCRbeta reads, a yield that was similar across tissue types. Notes on the study in general: Just about 7-24% of leading clones were found in every one of five regions.

V trimming: 5 bases; J trimming: 8 bases; junction bases outside the gene matches: 11. The CDR3 contains 16 residues. Germline V gene sequence: CDR1 MNHNY, CDR2 SVGAGI (reference sequence). A constant-region primer served to make TCR beta cDNA from approximately 490 ng total RNA. Amplification in three nested multiplex PCR rounds with slightly modified ARM-PCR gave rise to TCR beta libraries. TRBV1-TRBV30 forward and Cbeta reverse primers drove the first two roughly 10-cycle rounds. One entry per CDR3 protein, called by TCRdb with MiXCR from the multiplex PCR reads. Here the sample spans about 200,000 distinct CDR3 sequences, around four fifths being singletons.

The sequenced sample was tumor tissue from primary liver carcinoma. The source is a man aged 40-49 years with primary liver carcinoma and hepatitis B virus infection. The rearrangement joins TRBV6-6 to TRBJ1-4, with 10 bases lining up with TRBD1. The CDR3, as DNA: TGTGCCAGCAGTAACCTGGACAGGGGGAGAGGCGAAAAACTGTTTTTT. The encoded protein is CASSNLDRGRGEKLFF.